This T cell receptor (beta chain) stems from a study of Ad26.COV2.S vaccination and SARS-CoV-2 variants. The wider study: The vaccine Ad26.COV2.S was put into the muscle once, or twice with 56 days between.

Regarding this clone: What it binds is unknown.

Study results and caveats: It was reported that spike-specific CD8+ and CD4+ T cell responses were substantially broad after vaccination. Vaccine recipients posted higher spike-specific TCR breadth than their placebo counterparts. Responses of T cells in total may have been underestimated by the TCR breadth and depth analyses.

The treatment: about 20 received Ad26.COV2.S at low or high dose, single or two shots; 5 received placebo; per-sample allocation not given. Vaccine and placebo recipients were sampled on day 63 after the first injection. This table comes from immunoSEQ multiplex PCR, and its TCRdb copy is limited to in-frame clones, with some not included. This table holds a few hundred thousand clones, around 90% found once. CDR1 and CDR2 from the germline V gene are SGHNT and YYREEE (reference sequence). The trim removed 7 bases at V and 3 bases at J, leaving 12 bases unmatched. CDR3 length: 17 amino acids. The receptor comes from a person aged 18 to 65 who received the Ad26.COV2.S COVID-19 vaccine or a placebo. The source was peripheral blood, collected in a trial of Ad26.COV2.S vaccine versus placebo. J is TRBJ2-1 and V is TRBV5-4; 11 bases agree with TRBD2. Written as DNA, the CDR3 is TGTGCCAGCGCACCCGAGCCTAGCGGGAGGCTCTACAATGAGCAGTTCTTC. Protein product: CASAPEPSGRLYNEQFF.